The 7 T cell receptor beta chains listed next were all sequenced from one sample in a study of metastatic and nonmetastatic thyroid tumors. TCRdb re-analyzed the PCR reads using MiXCR. This table has tens of thousands of clones, approximately 26% appearing once. Each patient came to thyroid surgery without any prior treatment (of any kind). The sample taken for sequencing was blood. The receptors here all came from a male donor with papillary thyroid cancer or a benign thyroid nodule (not recorded which). Some clones in this sample may be carry-over from other donors' samples.

This clone was counted many times. The J gene is TRBJ2-7, the V gene TRBV27; D is perhaps TRBD2 (5 bases). The V gene lost 2 bases and the J gene lost 2 bases, with 7 bases spanning the gap. The CDR3 loop spans 13 amino acids. CDR1 is MNHEY, CDR2 SMNVEV, per germline (reference sequence). This CDR3 is CASSLRGTYEQYF. For the CDR3, the DNA is TGTGCCAGCAGTTTAAGAGGGACCTACGAGCAGTACTTC.

This chain joins TRBV5-1 and TRBJ2-7; 10 positions agree with TRBD2. Germline V CDR1 and CDR2: SGHRS, YFSETQ. V dropped 4 bases and J dropped 0; count of bases not matched to a gene: 4. The CDR3 has 15 amino acids. CDR3 loop: CASSVGTSDSYEQYF. CDR3 coding DNA: TGCGCCAGCAGCGTCGGGACTAGCGACTCCTACGAGCAGTACTTC. The full variable domain, completed using reference TRBV5-1 and TRBJ2-7, is KAGVTQTPRYLIKTRGQQVTLSCSPISGHRSVSWYQQTPGQGLQFLFEYFSETQRNKGNFPGRFSGRQFSNSRSEMNVSTLELGDSALYLCASSVGTSDSYEQYFGPGTRLTVT.

DNA of the CDR3: TGCGCCAGCAGCTTGGCGTCTTACAGGGGCGAGCAGTACTTC. It translates to CASSLASYRGEQYF. This sequence joins TRBV5-1 and TRBJ2-7; 7 positions match TRBD1. Looked up from germline, CDR1 is SGHRS and CDR2 is YFSETQ. The V gene end was trimmed by 0 bases and the J gene end by 6 bases; junction bases not matched to a gene: 6. CDR3 size: 14 residues.

This clone came up many times. The rearrangement uses TRBV5-1 and TRBJ2-6; D remains unclear. The CDR3 spans 13 residues. The V gene lost 7 bases and the J gene lost 2 bases, with 7 bases spanning the gap. The V gene's germline CDR1 is SGHRS and CDR2 YFSETQ. The CDR3 sequence is CASLRAGANVLTF. The CDR3 DNA sequence: TGCGCCAGCCTCCGAGCTGGGGCCAACGTCCTGACTTTC.

This clone has at least ten counts. The chain uses TRBV2 and TRBJ2-7; D gene uncertain. The CDR3 is 16 residues long. Germline loops: CDR1 SNHLY, CDR2 FYNNEI. V was trimmed by 0 bases and J by 0 bases, leaving 12 bases between them. CDR3 residues: CASSEALRPSSYEQYF. CDR3 in DNA: TGTGCCAGCAGTGAAGCGCTTCGCCCTAGCTCCTACGAGCAGTACTTC. Full variable domain (outside the CDR3, taken from reference TRBV2 and TRBJ2-7): EPEVTQTPSHQVTQMGQEVILRCVPISNHLYFYWYRQILGQKVEFLVSFYNNEISEKSEIFDDQFSVERPDGSNFTLKIRSTKLEDSAMYFCASSEALRPSSYEQYFGPGTRLTVT.

The chain links TRBV19 to TRBJ2-1, with D possibly being TRBD2 (6 bases). Trimming took 5 bases from V and 5 from J, leaving 22 bases between them. Germline V gives CDR1 LNHDA, CDR2 SQIVND (reference sequence). The CDR3 totals 17 residues. This CDR3 reads CASSVVSGTTYDNEQFF. DNA of the CDR3: TGTGCCAGTAGTGTAGTTAGCGGAACTACCTACGACAATGAGCAGTTCTTC.

This clone was seen at least ten times. The DNA of the CDR3 is TGCGCCAGCAGCTTGGGACAGGGTGAGACCCAGTACTTC. Its translation: CASSLGQGETQYF. The chain joins TRBV5-1 to TRBJ2-5, with 7 bases aligning to TRBD1. Germline trimming cut 0 bases from V and 5 bases from J; bases unmatched to any gene: 1. In germline, CDR1 is SGHRS, CDR2 YFSETQ. CDR3 size: 13 residues.